This entry features one TCR beta chain sequence. The target antigen is unknown. The PCR ran on 60 Vbeta and 13 Jbeta primers. Profiled with immunoSEQ multiplex PCR; TCRdb holds only in-frame clones, not every one. The sample includes some 140,000 clones, about four fifths seen only once; the top ten take roughly 1.2%. This record belongs to a study of cytomegalovirus exposure and HLA in healthy donors. Whole-study results and caveats: Accurate predictions that matched the HLA-A and HLA-B alleles of most subjects were reportedly made from TCR beta sequences.

V lost 0 bases and J lost 1, with 10 bases in between. Germline V lookup: CDR1 SGHRS, CDR2 YFSETQ. The CDR3 spans 16 residues. The specimen sequenced was PBMCs. The sequence came from a male donor in good health and CMV-seropositive. The chain has TRBV5-1 and TRBJ2-2, with D possibly matching TRBD1 (5 bases). In nucleotides, the CDR3 is TGCGCCAGCAGCTTGGCCAGGGCCCGGAACACCGGGGAGCTGTTTTTT. It specifies CASSLARARNTGELFF.